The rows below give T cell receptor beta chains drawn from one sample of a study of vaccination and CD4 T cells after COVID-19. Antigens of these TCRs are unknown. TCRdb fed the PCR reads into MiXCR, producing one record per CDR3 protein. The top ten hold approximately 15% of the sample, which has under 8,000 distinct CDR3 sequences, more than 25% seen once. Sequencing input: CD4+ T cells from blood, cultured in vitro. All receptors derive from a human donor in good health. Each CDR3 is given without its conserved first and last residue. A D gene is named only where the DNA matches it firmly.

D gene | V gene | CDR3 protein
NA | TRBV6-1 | ASSATVNYGYT
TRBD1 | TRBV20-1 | SARVNRDRVYNEQF
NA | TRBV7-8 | ASSHIGKGETQY
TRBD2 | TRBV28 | AASGGPGEQY
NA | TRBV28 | ASSEQFVKQY
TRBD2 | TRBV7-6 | ASSGPRGSLAGGNNEQF
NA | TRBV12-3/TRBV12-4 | ASSSQGRTPLH
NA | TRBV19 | ASSIDLREPQH
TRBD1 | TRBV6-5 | ASSWGRTGGKLAEAF
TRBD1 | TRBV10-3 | AIRGTGLPETQY